One TCR beta chain is described in this entry. Its antigen remains unidentified. Nothing much larger sits one base from this clone, and base qualities are not available. Reading the germline V gene gives CDR1 MNHNS and CDR2 SASEGT. Cut back by 8 bases and 0 bases, the V and J ends lie 17 bases apart. The CDR3, cysteine through phenylalanine, is 15 amino acids long. Of all the DNA, just the CDR3 is kept, 45 bases in frame from base 1. This specimen comes from a study of T cell clonotyping in hematopoietic cell transplantation (dated by TCRdb to about 2021). Regarding the study in general: A total of roughly 130 blood samples were collected in the study from 35 to 45 consecutive transplant recipients and their related donors. Recruitment of patients was conducted between September 2015 and January 2017, and follow-up was continued until September 2020 or death. Results the study describes overall, beyond this receptor: Sample size was limited, and cells were not sorted, so CD4 and CD8 repertoire contributions could not be separated. Broader TCR repertoire diversity after transplant was predicted by Inverse Simpson Index values from donors and from recipients before transplant. Only a small fraction of recipient repertoires overlapped donor repertoires, with over 95% appearing de novo at the given depth. After transplant, TCR diversity in recipients dropped, and pathologically expanded clonotypes climbed progressively between day 30 and day 180.

The immunoSEQ assay, a bias-controlled multiplex PCR with V- and J-specific primers, was used to amplify TCR beta CDR3 regions from genomic DNA. A second PCR step added a proprietary barcode and Illumina adapter sequences to the CDR3 amplicons. An Illumina MiSeq instrument was used for sequencing of the CDR3 libraries. The authors' pipeline ran thus. Export and quality control were performed with immunoSEQ Analyzer 3.0, and downstream analyses were performed with R Bioconductor and Immunarch. Only productive rearrangements within the normalized downsampled data set were used in the calculation of repertoire metrics. Clonotypes larger than 5 templates in the normalized cohort were defined as pathologically expanded. Repertoire diversity was measured with the Inverse Simpson Index. CMV-specificity analyses were carried out on the non-normalized data set to capture all clonotypes. This immuneACCESS table, as held by TCRdb, lists in-frame sequences with V and J called but not all clones. Of the missing ones, under half trace to an unresolved V gene in checked studies; the others have no known cause. The DNA gave D and trimming, while V, J and clone size come from that table. Across this sample there are under 9,500 clones, with about 86% seen only once. The ten most abundant clones make up about a third of the sample.

The intended sense of this specimen's time point label: 180 days after allo-HCT. Recipient blood was collected about 28 days before transplant and at days 30, 100 and 180 after transplant. Nuclei Lysis Solution was used to extract genomic DNA from fresh or cryopreserved unfractionated peripheral blood mononuclear cells. The sequence is built from TRBV6-1 and TRBJ2-7, with the identity of the D gene unclear. The TCR comes from a human patient who had an allogeneic stem cell transplant, so the T cells may come from the graft donor. The donor label of this sample is uncertain. Some clones in this sample may be carry-over from other donors' samples. The input for sequencing was PBMCs, taken 180 days after allogeneic stem cell transplant. The nucleotide sequence is TGTGCCAGCTCCCCCCCGGGTACCCACTCCTACGAGCAGTACTTC. This sequence encodes CASSPPGTHSYEQYF.